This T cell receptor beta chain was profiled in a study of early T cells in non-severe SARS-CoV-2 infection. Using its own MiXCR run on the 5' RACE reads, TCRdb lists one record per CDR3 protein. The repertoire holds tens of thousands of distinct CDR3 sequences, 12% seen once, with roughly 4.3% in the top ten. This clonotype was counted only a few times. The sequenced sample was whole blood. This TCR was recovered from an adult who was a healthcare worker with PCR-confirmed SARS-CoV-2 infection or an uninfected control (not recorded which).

CDR3 in DNA: TGTGCCAGCAGTTTTGGACTAGCGGGAGACAGCTCCTACAATGAGCAGTTCTTC. It specifies CASSFGLAGDSSYNEQFF. The chain joins TRBV12-3 or TRBV12-4 to TRBJ2-1; TRBD2 matches at 13 bases. V trimming: 3 bases; J trimming: 0 bases; junction bases outside the gene matches: 5. This CDR3 spans 18 amino acids.